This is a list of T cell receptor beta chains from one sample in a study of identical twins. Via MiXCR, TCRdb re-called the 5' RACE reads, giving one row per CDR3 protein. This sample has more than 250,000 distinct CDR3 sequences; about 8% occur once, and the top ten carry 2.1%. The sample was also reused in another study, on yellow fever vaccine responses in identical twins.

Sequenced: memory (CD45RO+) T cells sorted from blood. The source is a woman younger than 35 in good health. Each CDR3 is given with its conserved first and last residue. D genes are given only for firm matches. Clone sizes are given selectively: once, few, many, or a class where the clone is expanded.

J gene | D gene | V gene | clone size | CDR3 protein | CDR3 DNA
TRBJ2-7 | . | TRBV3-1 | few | CASSLNSLPVRALGFEQYF | TGTGCCAGCAGCCTTAACTCACTGCCAGTTAGGGCCCTGGGCTTCGAGCAGTACTTC
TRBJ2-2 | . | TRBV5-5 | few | CASSPLPGIGDTGELFF | TGTGCCAGCAGCCCCCTCCCAGGGATTGGGGACACCGGGGAGCTGTTTTTT
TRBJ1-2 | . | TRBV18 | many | CASSPPIGTLYGYTF | TGTGCCAGCTCACCACCTATCGGGACCCTCTATGGCTACACCTTC
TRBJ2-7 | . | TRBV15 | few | CATSRPPFRQQYF | TGTGCCACCAGCAGACCCCCGTTCAGGCAGCAGTACTTC
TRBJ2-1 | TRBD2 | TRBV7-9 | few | CASSSNRDYYNEQFF | TGTGCCAGCAGCTCCAACCGGGACTACTACAATGAGCAGTTCTTC
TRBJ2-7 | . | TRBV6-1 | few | CASSQLPTGSYEQYF | TGTGCCAGCAGCCAACTCCCCACAGGCTCCTACGAGCAGTACTTC
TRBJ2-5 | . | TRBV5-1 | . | CASSLAPGPEETQYF | TGCGCCAGCAGCTTGGCTCCGGGTCCAGAAGAGACCCAGTACTTC
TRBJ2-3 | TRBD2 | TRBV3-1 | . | CVSSQVGLAGPDTQYF | TGTGTCAGCAGCCAAGTTGGTCTAGCGGGCCCAGATACGCAGTATTTT
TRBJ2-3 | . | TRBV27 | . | CASSLWGGGTDTQYF | TGTGCCAGCAGTTTATGGGGCGGAGGCACAGATACGCAGTATTTT
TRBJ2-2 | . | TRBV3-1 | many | CASSQLTGELFF | TGTGCCAGCAGCCAACTTACCGGGGAGCTGTTTTTT
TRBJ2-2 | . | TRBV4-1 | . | CASSQVFGTNTGELFF | TGCGCCAGCAGCCAGGTTTTCGGAACGAACACCGGGGAGCTGTTTTTT
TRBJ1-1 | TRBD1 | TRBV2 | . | CASSTDRGEAFF | TGTGCCAGCAGTACGGACAGGGGAGAAGCTTTCTTT
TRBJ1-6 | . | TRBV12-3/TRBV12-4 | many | CASTMTGVGLNSPLHF | TGTGCCAGCACTATGACGGGGGTAGGACTTAATTCACCCCTCCACTTT
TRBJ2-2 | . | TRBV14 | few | CASSRRTVLGELFF | TGTGCCAGCAGCCGACGTACAGTACTCGGGGAGCTGTTTTTT
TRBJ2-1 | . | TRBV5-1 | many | CASSLGAKAVEGNEQFF | TGCGCCAGCAGCTTGGGAGCAAAAGCCGTGGAGGGCAATGAGCAGTTCTTC
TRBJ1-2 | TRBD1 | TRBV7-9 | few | CASSLDRDRGSGYTF | TGTGCCAGCAGCTTAGATCGGGACAGAGGTAGCGGCTACACCTTC
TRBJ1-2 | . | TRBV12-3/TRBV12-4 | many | CASSSSIGYTF | .
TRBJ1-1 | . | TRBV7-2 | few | CASSLPRFGSTEAFF | TGTGCCAGCAGCTTACCCCGCTTTGGGAGCACTGAAGCTTTCTTT
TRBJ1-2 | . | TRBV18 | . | CASSPSTDFYGYTF | TGTGCCAGCTCACCATCGACTGACTTCTATGGCTACACCTTC
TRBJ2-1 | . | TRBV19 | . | CASSMRWYEQFF | TGTGCCAGTAGTATGCGGTGGTATGAGCAGTTCTTC
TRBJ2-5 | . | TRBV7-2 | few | CASSLGRGGPTQYF | TGTGCCAGCAGCTTAGGGAGGGGTGGACCGACCCAGTACTTC
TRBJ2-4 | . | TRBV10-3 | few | CAISSVEGSAKNIQYF | TGTGCCATCAGTTCGGTAGAGGGGAGCGCCAAAAACATTCAGTACTTC
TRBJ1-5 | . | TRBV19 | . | CASTDTGEGNQPQHF | TGTGCCAGTACTGATACGGGGGAGGGCAATCAGCCCCAGCATTTT
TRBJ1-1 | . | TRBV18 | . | CASSPPPGFEGSTEAFF | TGTGCCAGCTCACCACCGCCTGGATTCGAAGGGTCCACTGAAGCTTTCTTT
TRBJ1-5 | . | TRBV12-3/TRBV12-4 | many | CASRAGTQPQHF | TGTGCCAGCAGGGCAGGGACGCAGCCCCAGCATTTT
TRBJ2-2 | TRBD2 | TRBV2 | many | CASMASGIFNGELFF | TGTGCCAGCATGGCTAGCGGGATTTTTAACGGGGAGCTGTTTTTT
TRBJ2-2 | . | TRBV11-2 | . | CASSRPRDSANTGELFF | TGTGCCAGCAGCCGCCCAAGGGATAGCGCGAACACCGGGGAGCTGTTTTTT
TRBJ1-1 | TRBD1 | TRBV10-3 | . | CAISETGGLNTEAFF | TGTGCCATCAGTGAGACAGGGGGCCTGAACACTGAAGCTTTCTTT
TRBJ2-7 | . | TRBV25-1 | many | CASSEGASRSYEQYF | TGTGCCAGCAGTGAGGGGGCTAGCCGCTCCTACGAGCAGTACTTC
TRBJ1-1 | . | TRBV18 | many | CASSPGLGQYTEAFF | TGTGCCAGCTCACCAGGCCTCGGGCAGTACACTGAAGCTTTCTTT
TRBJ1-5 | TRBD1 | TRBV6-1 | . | CASSRTGPGQPQHF | TGTGCCAGCAGTCGGACAGGGCCAGGACAGCCCCAGCATTTT
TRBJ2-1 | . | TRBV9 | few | CASSVGWSSSYNEQFF | TGTGCCAGCAGCGTAGGGTGGAGCTCATCCTACAATGAGCAGTTCTTC
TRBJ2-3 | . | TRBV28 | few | CASSLRRLPHTQYF | TGTGCCAGCAGTTTACGACGGTTACCGCATACGCAGTATTTT
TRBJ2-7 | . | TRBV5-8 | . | CASSQTGSSSYEQYF | TGTGCCAGCAGCCAAACAGGGTCGTCTTCCTACGAGCAGTACTTC
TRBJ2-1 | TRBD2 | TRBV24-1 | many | CATSDLRGNGGSGYNEQFF | TGTGCCACCAGTGATTTGAGGGGCAACGGGGGGAGTGGGTACAATGAGCAGTTCTTC
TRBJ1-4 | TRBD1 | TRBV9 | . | CASSVGGDRAEKLFF | TGTGCCAGCAGCGTAGGAGGGGACAGGGCTGAAAAACTGTTTTTT
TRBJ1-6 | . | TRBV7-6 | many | CASSLWESRRDSPGSPLHF | TGTGCCAGCAGCTTATGGGAGAGTCGCCGGGACTCCCCGGGATCACCCCTCCACTTT
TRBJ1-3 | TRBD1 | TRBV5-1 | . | CASSPGTGAGNTIYF | TGCGCCAGCAGCCCGGGGACAGGGGCTGGAAACACCATATATTTT
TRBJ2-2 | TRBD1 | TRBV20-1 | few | CSAPDRVSTGELFF | TGCAGTGCCCCCGACAGGGTCAGCACCGGGGAGCTGTTTTTT
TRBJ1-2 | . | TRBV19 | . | CASSPRTARGYTF | TGTGCCAGTAGTCCAAGGACAGCCCGTGGCTACACCTTC
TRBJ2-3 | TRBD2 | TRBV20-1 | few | CSALLPGGTQYF | TGCAGTGCTCTCCTCCCGGGGGGGACGCAGTATTTT
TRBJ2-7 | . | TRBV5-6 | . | CASSLQGPGEQYF | TGTGCCAGCAGCCTACAGGGCCCGGGGGAGCAGTACTTC
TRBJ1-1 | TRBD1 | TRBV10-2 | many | CASSEWTGGAFF | TGCGCCAGCAGTGAGTGGACAGGAGGAGCTTTCTTT
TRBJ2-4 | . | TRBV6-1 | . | CASSSVPGGIQYF | TGTGCCAGCAGTTCGGTCCCCGGAGGCATTCAGTACTTC
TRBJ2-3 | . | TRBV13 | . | CASSGSGNADTQYF | TGTGCCAGCAGCGGGAGTGGGAACGCAGATACGCAGTATTTT
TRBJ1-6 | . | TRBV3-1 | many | CASRGNFYNSPLHF | TGTGCCAGCAGGGGGAACTTTTATAATTCACCCCTCCACTTT
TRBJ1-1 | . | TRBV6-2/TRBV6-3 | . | CASSQVTAGAFF | TGTGCCAGCAGCCAGGTAACGGCCGGAGCTTTCTTT
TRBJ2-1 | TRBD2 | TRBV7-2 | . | CASSAGGSNNEQFF | TGTGCCAGCAGCGCGGGGGGCTCTAACAATGAGCAGTTCTTC
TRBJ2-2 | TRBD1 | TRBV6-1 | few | CASSGDSLANTGELFF | TGTGCCAGCAGTGGGGACAGCCTCGCGAACACCGGGGAGCTGTTTTTT
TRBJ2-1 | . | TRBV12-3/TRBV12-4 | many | CASSLIPTLYNEQFF | TGTGCCAGCAGTTTAATCCCAACGCTCTACAATGAGCAGTTCTTC